What follows are 26 T cell receptor beta chains derived from one specimen sequenced in a study of CD4+ T cells in melanoma (dated by TCRdb to between 2020 and 2023). The method behind the library was the immunoSEQ multiplex PCR assay. Entries here come from immuneACCESS through TCRdb and include only in-frame sequences with V and J called. Some clones fail to appear in such tables; in the studies checked, an unresolved V gene covers under half of the shortfall, and the cause of the remainder is unknown. For this sample the table gives about 50,000 clones, of which about 88% were detected only once. The ten largest clones add up to about 10% of the sample. The sample comprised peripheral blood. All receptors come from a human donor with melanoma.

This rearrangement joins TRBV11-1 to TRBJ2-7; 10 bases fit TRBD1. Germline trimming cut 5 bases from V and 3 bases from J; bases unmatched to any gene: 7. The germline CDR1 and CDR2 sequences are SGHAT and FQDESV (reference sequence). The CDR3 loop spans 15 amino acids. The CDR3 loop reads CASSKAGQGGYEQYF. DNA for the CDR3: TGTGCCAGCAGCAAGGCCGGACAGGGGGGCTACGAGCAGTACTTC.

V usage is TRBV2 and J usage is TRBJ1-6, with a weak D call TRBD1 (5 bases). Trimming shortened V by 7 bases and J by 6 bases, and 10 bases separated the two germline ends. The CDR3 runs 13 residues. The germline CDR1 and CDR2 sequences are SNHLY and FYNNEI. The CDR3 region has the DNA TGTGCCAGCACAGGGAGCCCTAATTCACCCCTCCACTTT. Its protein is CASTGSPNSPLHF.

This clone was seen a single time. V and J are TRBV5-4 and TRBJ2-3; 15 bases map to TRBD2. With 0 bases clipped from V and 2 bases from J, the junction kept 10 bases outside the gene matches. Per germline, CDR1 SGHNT and CDR2 YYREEE (reference sequence). CDR3 length: 20 amino acids. DNA of the CDR3: TGTGCCAGCAGCTTGGTTCCGGGACTAGCGGGGGGAGACTCCACAGATACGCAGTATTTT. It encodes CASSLVPGLAGGDSTDTQYF.

This chain uses TRBV7-9 with TRBJ2-7; 8 nucleotides align to TRBD1. This CDR3 is 13 amino acids long. CDR1 SEHNR and CDR2 FQNEAQ come from the germline V gene (reference sequence). V lost 8 bases, J lost 6 bases, and 9 bases stayed unmatched. The CDR3 DNA sequence: TGTGCCAGCCGCTCCGGGACAGGATTCGAGCAGTACTTC. It codes for CASRSGTGFEQYF.

The CDR3 sequence: CAWSVRDRNTEAFF. The CDR3 DNA follows: TGTGCCTGGAGTGTACGCGACAGGAACACTGAAGCTTTCTTT. The chain uses TRBV30 and TRBJ1-1, with a tentative D call TRBD1 (5 bases). V dropped 0 bases and J dropped 1 base, with 9 bases sitting between them. Germline V lookup: CDR1 GTSNPN, CDR2 SVGIG (reference sequence). There are 14 residues in the CDR3.

V usage is TRBV7-3 and J usage is TRBJ1-1, with D unresolved. The CDR3 spans 13 residues. Trimming took off 3 bases at V and 1 base at J, with 6 bases between the two ends. Germline assignment: CDR1 SGHTA and CDR2 FQGTGA. The CDR3: CASSFQKNTEAFF. For the CDR3, the DNA is TGTGCCAGCAGCTTCCAGAAGAACACTGAAGCTTTCTTT.

The chain links TRBV28 to TRBJ1-5; unclear D gene. The CDR3 length is 12 residues. With 3 bases removed from V and 7 bases from J, the gap between germline ends came to 7 bases. Germline loops: CDR1 MDHEN, CDR2 SYDVKM. The CDR3, as DNA: TGTGCCAGCAGTTTTGAAATGCAGCCCCAGCATTTT. It yields the protein CASSFEMQPQHF.

The V call is TRBV15, the J call TRBJ2-7; 8 positions agree with TRBD1. V shed 0 bases and J 0 bases; nucleotides not matched to a gene: 1. CDR3 length: 15 residues. Germline V gives CDR1 LNHNV, CDR2 YYDKDF (reference sequence). The CDR3 DNA is TGTGCCACCAGCAGAGATACAGGGGGCTCCTACGAGCAGTACTTC. Translation gives CATSRDTGGSYEQYF. The variable domain in full, completed from reference TRBV15 and TRBJ2-7, reads DAMVIQNPRYQVTQFGKPVTLSCSQTLNHNVMYWYQQKSSQAPKLLFHYYDKDFNNEADTPDNFQSRRPNTSFCFLDIRSPGLGDTAMYLCATSRDTGGSYEQYFGPGTRLTVT.

The chain links TRBV5-1 to TRBJ2-3; 10 nucleotides match TRBD2. The CDR3 runs 16 residues. Germline loops: CDR1 SGHRS, CDR2 YFSETQ. The J segment lost 0 bases and the V segment lost 2 bases, leaving 3 bases of the junction unmatched. This chain's CDR3 is CASSFTSGASTDTQYF. The CDR3, as DNA: TGCGCCAGCAGCTTTACTAGCGGGGCTAGCACAGATACGCAGTATTTT. Combining the CDR3 with reference TRBV5-1 and TRBJ2-3 gives the whole variable domain KAGVTQTPRYLIKTRGQQVTLSCSPISGHRSVSWYQQTPGQGLQFLFEYFSETQRNKGNFPGRFSGRQFSNSRSEMNVSTLELGDSALYLCASSFTSGASTDTQYFGPGTRLTVL.

The chain has TRBV4-3 and TRBJ1-2; D may be TRBD1 (5 bases). The CDR3 has 15 amino acids. Germline loops: CDR1 LGHNA, CDR2 YSLEER. Trimming took 4 bases from V and 2 from J, leaving 14 bases between them. DNA for the CDR3: TGCGCCAGCAGCCTCGACAGAACCGCCAACTATGGCTACACCTTC. Translated: CASSLDRTANYGYTF.

This sequence joins TRBV19 and TRBJ1-4; no definite D call. The CDR3 totals 13 residues. V dropped 4 bases and J dropped 2 bases, with 5 bases sitting between them. The germline V gene has CDR1 LNHDA and CDR2 SQIVND (reference sequence). CDR3 loop: CASSSQTNEKLFF. The CDR3, as DNA: TGTGCCAGTAGTAGTCAGACTAATGAAAAACTGTTTTTT.

V is TRBV18 and J is TRBJ2-5, with 9 bases lining up with TRBD1. V was clipped by 6 bases and J by 5 bases; unmatched bases: 10. CDR1 and CDR2 from the germline V gene are KGHSH and LQKENI. The CDR3 is made up of 15 amino acids. The CDR3 here is CASSPRTGEFETQYF. The CDR3 DNA sequence: TGTGCCAGCTCCCCTAGGACAGGGGAGTTTGAGACCCAGTACTTC.

The chain has TRBV5-1 and TRBJ2-7, with 11 bases lining up with TRBD2. The J segment lost 2 bases and the V segment lost 0 bases, leaving 4 bases of the junction unmatched. CDR1 and CDR2 (germline): SGHRS, YFSETQ. There are 16 residues in the CDR3. CDR3 in amino acids: CASSLAMTSGTYEQYF. In DNA, the CDR3 is TGCGCCAGCAGCTTGGCCATGACTAGCGGGACCTACGAGCAGTACTTC. Together with reference TRBV5-1 and TRBJ2-7, the CDR3 gives the full variable domain: KAGVTQTPRYLIKTRGQQVTLSCSPISGHRSVSWYQQTPGQGLQFLFEYFSETQRNKGNFPGRFSGRQFSNSRSEMNVSTLELGDSALYLCASSLAMTSGTYEQYFGPGTRLTVT.

This chain's CDR3 is CASSNYNDEQFF. The CDR3 DNA follows: TGTGCCAGCAGTAACTACAACGATGAGCAGTTCTTC. The chain has TRBV6-5 and TRBJ2-1, with D unresolved. The CDR3 extends over 12 amino acids. Germline V gene lookup returns CDR1 MNHEY and CDR2 SVGAGI. V lost 5 bases and J 8 bases, leaving 10 bases between the germline ends.

This sequence joins TRBV4-1 and TRBJ1-1; D uncertain. Germline assignment: CDR1 MGHRA and CDR2 YSYEKL. This CDR3 contains 17 residues. The V end lost 1 base, the J end lost 0 bases, and 15 bases lay between the germline ends. The CDR3 reads CASSQAEGGPVNTEAFF. The CDR3 region has the DNA TGCGCCAGCAGCCAAGCGGAGGGAGGGCCAGTGAACACTGAAGCTTTCTTT.

This clone has just a few counts. The V call is TRBV9, the J call TRBJ1-2; 10 bases agree with TRBD1. CDR3 length: 16 residues. Germline loops: CDR1 SGDLS, CDR2 YYNGEE. Trimming cost V 4 bases and J 7 bases; bases outside gene matches: 13. The CDR3 DNA is TGTGCCAGCAGCCCCTCTTATAGACAGGGGGCCCGTGGCTACACCTTC. It specifies CASSPSYRQGARGYTF. The full variable domain, rest sourced from reference TRBV9 and TRBJ1-2, is DSGVTQTPKHLITATGQRVTLRCSPRSGDLSVYWYQQSLDQGLQFLIQYYNGEERAKGNILERFSAQQFPDLHSELNLSSLELGDSALYFCASSPSYRQGARGYTFGSGTRLTVV.

V gene TRBV14 combines with J gene TRBJ1-1; no firm D call. Trimming removed 4 bases at V and 8 bases at J, with 11 bases between. This CDR3 region has 12 residues. Germline V gene sequence: CDR1 SGHDN, CDR2 FVKESK. The CDR3: CASSPGTGEAFF. The CDR3, as DNA: TGTGCCAGCAGCCCGGGAACTGGAGAAGCTTTCTTT.

The sample holds a few counts of this clone. The chain has TRBV2 and TRBJ2-7; TRBD1 aligns across 10 bases. The CDR3 contains 15 residues. Trimming took 6 bases from V and 6 from J; bases not matched to a gene: 11. CDR1 and CDR2 from the germline V gene are SNHLY and FYNNEI. The CDR3 nucleotides are TGTGCCAGCAGGCTGGGGGACAGGGGAAGAGCCGAGCAGTACTTC. Its protein product is CASRLGDRGRAEQYF.

This chain joins TRBV7-8 and TRBJ2-7; D is possibly TRBD1 or TRBD2 (5 bases each). Per germline, CDR1 SGHVS and CDR2 FQNEAQ. Trimming shortened V by 5 bases and J by 3 bases, and 14 bases separated the two germline ends. This CDR3 is 14 amino acids long. The CDR3 DNA sequence: TGTGCCAGCAGCGTTGGGACGGCCAACTACGAGCAGTACTTC. Protein sequence: CASSVGTANYEQYF.

The chain recombines TRBV27 with TRBJ1-5; tentatively, D is TRBD1 (6 bases). CDR3 length: 15 residues. CDR1 and CDR2 from the germline V gene are MNHEY and SMNVEV (reference sequence). V was pared by 2 bases and J by 7 bases, with 15 bases between. CDR3 in amino acids: CASSLLGGHGQPQHF. CDR3 nucleotide sequence: TGTGCCAGCAGTTTACTGGGGGGCCATGGGCAGCCCCAGCATTTT.

The chain links TRBV2 to TRBJ2-3; 10 bases match TRBD1. Germline-derived CDR1 and CDR2 are SNHLY and FYNNEI. Germline trimming cut 6 bases from V and 3 bases from J; bases unmatched to any gene: 6. This CDR3 has 15 residues. The CDR3 region has the DNA TGTGCCAGCAGGAATGACAGGGGGCAGACAGATACGCAGTATTTT. This encodes CASRNDRGQTDTQYF.

The V call is TRBV28, the J call TRBJ2-1; D is perhaps TRBD1 (6 bases). This CDR3 has 13 residues. Per germline, CDR1 MDHEN and CDR2 SYDVKM. The germline V and J ends were trimmed by 6 bases and 9 bases, with 15 bases remaining between them. CDR3 DNA sequence: TGTGCCAGCAGGGGCACAGGGTTAGGTGAGCAGTTCTTC. As protein: CASRGTGLGEQFF. The full variable domain, rest sourced from reference TRBV28 and TRBJ2-1, is DVKVTQSSRYLVKRTGEKVFLECVQDMDHENMFWYRQDPGLGLRLIYFSYDVKMKEKGDIPEGYSVSREKKERFSLILESASTNQTSMYLCASRGTGLGEQFFGPGTRLTVL.

V and J are TRBV27 and TRBJ2-5; 9 bases fit TRBD1. The J call may be in error: the DNA end matches TRBJ2-7 better. CDR1 and CDR2 (germline): MNHEY, SMNVEV (reference sequence). There are 14 residues in the CDR3. CDR3: CASSPGQGWNEQYF. CDR3 sequence (DNA): TGTGCCAGCAGTCCCGGACAGGGGTGGAACGAGCAGTACTTC.

This chain joins TRBV19 and TRBJ1-4, with TRBD1 identical over 8 bases. The germline CDR1 and CDR2 sequences are LNHDA and SQIVND (reference sequence). The CDR3 runs to 13 residues. The junction had 4 bases not matched to a gene; V was cut back by 5 bases and J by 8 bases. CDR3 protein: CASSQGAKEKLFF. CDR3 coding DNA: TGTGCCAGTAGTCAGGGGGCAAAAGAAAAACTGTTTTTT.

V usage is TRBV11-1 and J usage is TRBJ1-1; no clear D gene. V lost 5 bases and J 7 bases, leaving 8 bases between the germline ends. The CDR3 spans 11 residues. Germline loops: CDR1 SGHAT, CDR2 FQDESV (reference sequence). CDR3 DNA: TGTGCCAGCAGCCCCCAGGTTGAAGCTTTCTTT. Translating it yields CASSPQVEAFF. Filled out from reference TRBV11-1 and TRBJ1-1, the complete variable domain reads EAEVAQSPRYKITEKSQAVAFWCDPISGHATLYWYRQILGQGPELLVQFQDESVVDDSQLPKDRFSAERLKGVDSTLKIQPAELGDSAMYLCASSPQVEAFFGQGTRLTVV.

This clone is a singleton in its sample. This CDR3 is CASSLDGQRGGNEQFF. In DNA form, the CDR3 reads TGTGCCAGCAGCTTAGATGGCCAGCGGGGGGGAAATGAGCAGTTCTTC. The chain recombines TRBV11-3 with TRBJ2-1; TRBD2 agrees at 10 bases. Trimming removed 0 bases from V and 7 bases from J; junction bases left unmatched: 6. The length of the CDR3 is 16 residues. CDR1 SGHNT and CDR2 YENEEA come from the germline V gene.